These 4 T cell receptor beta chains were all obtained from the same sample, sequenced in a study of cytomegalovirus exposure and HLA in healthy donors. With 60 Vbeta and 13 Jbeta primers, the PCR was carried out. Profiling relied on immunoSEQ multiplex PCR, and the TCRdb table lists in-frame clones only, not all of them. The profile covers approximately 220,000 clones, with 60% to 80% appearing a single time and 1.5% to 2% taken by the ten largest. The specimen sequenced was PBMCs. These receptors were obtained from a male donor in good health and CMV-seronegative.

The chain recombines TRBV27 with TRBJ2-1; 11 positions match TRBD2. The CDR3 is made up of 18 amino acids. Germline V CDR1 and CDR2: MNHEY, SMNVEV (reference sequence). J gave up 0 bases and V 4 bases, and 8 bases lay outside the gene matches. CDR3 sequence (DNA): TGTGCCAGCAGTTCCCAAAGTAGCGGGAGGGCCTCCTACAATGAGCAGTTCTTC. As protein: CASSSQSSGRASYNEQFF.

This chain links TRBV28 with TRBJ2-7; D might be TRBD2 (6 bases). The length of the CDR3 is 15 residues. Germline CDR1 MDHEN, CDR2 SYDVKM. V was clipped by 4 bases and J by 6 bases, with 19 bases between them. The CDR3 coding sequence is TGTGCCAGCAGTTACGGGCCACCGGGGGTCGTCGAGCAGTACTTC. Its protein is CASSYGPPGVVEQYF.

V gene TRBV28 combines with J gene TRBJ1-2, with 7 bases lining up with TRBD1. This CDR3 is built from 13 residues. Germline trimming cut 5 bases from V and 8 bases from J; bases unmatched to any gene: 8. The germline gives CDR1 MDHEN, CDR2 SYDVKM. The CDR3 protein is CASSPPGTVGYTF. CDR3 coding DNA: TGTGCCAGCAGTCCCCCAGGGACAGTAGGCTACACCTTC.

The CDR3 region is CATSRDRLAGGVSYEQYF. The CDR3 DNA reads TGTGCCACCAGCAGAGATCGGCTAGCGGGAGGGGTCTCCTACGAGCAGTACTTC. The gene calls are TRBV15 and TRBJ2-7; 12 bases map to TRBD2. The CDR3 has 18 amino acids. CDR1 is LNHNV and CDR2 is YYDKDF in the germline V gene (reference sequence). Trimming took 0 bases from V and 0 from J; bases not matched to a gene: 6.